The sequence of this T cell receptor beta chain was determined in a study of tumor and adjacent non-tumor tissue in lung cancer. RNA was extracted from bulk tissue without any cell sorting. Distant lung tissue was collected more than 3 cm away from the tumor edge. A modified ARM-PCR protocol with three rounds of nested PCR amplified TCRbeta. TCRdb ran MiXCR on the multiplex PCR reads and lists one entry per CDR3 protein. The repertoire includes roughly 90,000 distinct CDR3 sequences, around 80% of them detected once, and 20% to 25% sits in the top ten. This clonotype has just a few counts. This may be a read error: a much more frequent sequence differs by one nucleotide. Germline V gene lookup returns CDR1 SGHNT and CDR2 YYREEE (reference sequence). The length of the CDR3 is 12 residues.

The chain recombines TRBV5-4 with TRBJ2-3; no reliable D call. The sequencing input was distant non-tumor lung tissue. The sequence came from a woman aged 50 to 65 with non-small cell lung cancer. CDR3: CTSSSITDTQYF. The CDR3 DNA reads TGTACCAGCAGCTCCATCACAGATACGCAGTATTTT.